A selection of T cell receptor beta chains follows, all from one sample in a study of T-cell reconstitution after alpha-beta-depleted transplantation in children. Each CDR3 protein gets one entry after TCRdb re-called the PCR reads with MiXCR. The table includes 110,000 or so distinct CDR3 sequences, almost 6.5% detected once. The starting material was PBMCs, mostly from graft donor cells, obtained 360 days after TCRalphabeta/CD19-depleted stem cell transplant. All receptors derive from a male patient aged 2 to 10 who had a stem cell transplant for acute lymphoblastic leukemia, so the T cells may come from the graft donor. Both conserved end residues are part of each CDR3. Fields, in order: clone size, V gene, D gene, J gene, CDR3 protein, CDR3 DNA. A D gene is named only where the DNA matches it firmly. Where a row states a size, it is once, few, many or the class of an expanded clone; other rows omit it.

clone size: many; V gene: TRBV6-5; D gene: -; J gene: TRBJ2-2; CDR3 protein: CASSYSGTYTGELFF; CDR3 DNA: TGTGCCAGCAGTTACTCAGGGACTTACACCGGGGAGCTGTTTTTT
clone size: many; V gene: TRBV5-6; D gene: -; J gene: TRBJ2-5; CDR3 protein: CASSLALGHQETQYF; CDR3 DNA: TGTGCCAGCAGCTTGGCCTTGGGACACCAAGAGACCCAGTACTTC
clone size: many; V gene: TRBV28; D gene: -; J gene: TRBJ2-7; CDR3 protein: CASSLNSRISYEQYF; CDR3 DNA: TGTGCCAGCAGTTTAAACTCCAGGATCTCCTACGAGCAGTACTTC
clone size: -; V gene: TRBV6-6; D gene: -; J gene: TRBJ2-7; CDR3 protein: CASSYGQLYEQYF; CDR3 DNA: TGTGCCAGCAGTTACGGGCAGCTCTACGAGCAGTACTTC
clone size: few; V gene: TRBV20-1; D gene: -; J gene: TRBJ2-1; CDR3 protein: CSARPLRGNEQFF; CDR3 DNA: TGCAGTGCTAGGCCCCTTCGGGGGAATGAGCAGTTCTTC
clone size: -; V gene: TRBV7-9; D gene: -; J gene: TRBJ1-2; CDR3 protein: CASTRPHSYNYGYTF; CDR3 DNA: TGTGCCAGCACCCGACCCCACAGCTATAACTATGGCTACACCTTC
clone size: -; V gene: TRBV28; D gene: TRBD2; J gene: TRBJ2-1; CDR3 protein: CASSFLPGLAGGEQFF; CDR3 DNA: TGTGCCAGCAGTTTTTTACCGGGACTAGCGGGAGGTGAGCAGTTCTTC
clone size: few; V gene: TRBV4-2; D gene: TRBD1; J gene: TRBJ2-7; CDR3 protein: CASSQEAVTGDREQYF; CDR3 DNA: TGTGCCAGCAGCCAAGAAGCCGTAACAGGGGATAGGGAGCAGTACTTC
clone size: many; V gene: TRBV12-3/TRBV12-4; D gene: -; J gene: TRBJ2-5; CDR3 protein: CASSLRQVQETQYF; CDR3 DNA: TGTGCCAGCAGTTTAAGGCAGGTCCAAGAGACCCAGTACTTC
clone size: many; V gene: TRBV5-1; D gene: -; J gene: TRBJ1-6; CDR3 protein: CASGLTGESGSPLHF; CDR3 DNA: TGCGCCAGCGGTTTAACCGGGGAAAGCGGTTCACCCCTCCACTTT
clone size: many; V gene: TRBV7-8; D gene: -; J gene: TRBJ2-7; CDR3 protein: CASSLSPGNSYEQYF; CDR3 DNA: TGTGCCAGCAGCTTATCCCCCGGCAACTCCTACGAGCAGTACTTC
clone size: many; V gene: TRBV4-3; D gene: TRBD2; J gene: TRBJ2-2; CDR3 protein: CASSQPSGSGKGRAGELFF; CDR3 DNA: TGCGCCAGCAGCCAGCCCAGTGGTAGCGGGAAGGGTCGGGCCGGGGAGCTGTTTTTT
clone size: many; V gene: TRBV15; D gene: -; J gene: TRBJ2-7; CDR3 protein: CATSRGATYEQYF; CDR3 DNA: TGTGCCACCAGCAGAGGGGCTACCTACGAGCAGTACTTC
clone size: -; V gene: TRBV30; D gene: -; J gene: TRBJ2-6; CDR3 protein: CAWTAPGYPRGANVLTF; CDR3 DNA: TGTGCCTGGACCGCCCCGGGATACCCACGGGGGGCCAACGTCCTGACTTTC
clone size: many; V gene: TRBV2; D gene: -; J gene: TRBJ2-1; CDR3 protein: CASWEGGSYNEQFF; CDR3 DNA: TGTGCCAGCTGGGAGGGGGGATCCTACAATGAGCAGTTCTTC
clone size: many; V gene: TRBV5-4; D gene: TRBD2; J gene: TRBJ2-1; CDR3 protein: CASSLRGGLAGVEQFF; CDR3 DNA: TGTGCCAGCAGCTTAAGAGGGGGTCTAGCGGGTGTTGAGCAGTTCTTC
clone size: many; V gene: TRBV5-1; D gene: -; J gene: TRBJ1-2; CDR3 protein: CASSLDHAYGYTF; CDR3 DNA: TGCGCCAGCAGCTTGGACCACGCGTATGGCTACACCTTC
clone size: many; V gene: TRBV9; D gene: -; J gene: TRBJ2-1; CDR3 protein: CASSVGPNEQFF; CDR3 DNA: TGTGCCAGCAGCGTAGGACCCAATGAGCAGTTCTTC
clone size: -; V gene: TRBV30; D gene: -; J gene: TRBJ1-1; CDR3 protein: CAWSGDNAKPF; CDR3 DNA: TGTGCCTGGAGCGGGGACAACGCTAAGCCATTT
clone size: many; V gene: TRBV28; D gene: TRBD2; J gene: TRBJ2-7; CDR3 protein: CASSLASGPYSYEQYF; CDR3 DNA: TGTGCCAGCAGTTTAGCTAGCGGCCCTTACTCCTACGAGCAGTACTTC
clone size: many; V gene: TRBV7-9; D gene: -; J gene: TRBJ2-1; CDR3 protein: CASSTSYNEQFF; CDR3 DNA: TGTGCCAGCAGCACATCCTACAATGAGCAGTTCTTC
clone size: few; V gene: TRBV10-2; D gene: -; J gene: TRBJ2-7; CDR3 protein: CASSENHRPVNEQYF; CDR3 DNA: TGCGCCAGCAGTGAAAACCACCGGCCCGTGAACGAGCAGTACTTC
clone size: many; V gene: TRBV10-3; D gene: -; J gene: TRBJ1-1; CDR3 protein: CAISEYQGMNTEAFF; CDR3 DNA: TGTGCCATCAGTGAGTATCAGGGTATGAACACTGAAGCTTTCTTT
clone size: few; V gene: TRBV7-9; D gene: -; J gene: TRBJ2-5; CDR3 protein: CASSLKPAVGRETQYF; CDR3 DNA: TGTGCCAGCAGCTTAAAGCCAGCGGTGGGGAGGGAGACCCAGTACTTC
clone size: many; V gene: TRBV10-3; D gene: -; J gene: TRBJ1-2; CDR3 protein: CAIKVVETSYGYTF; CDR3 DNA: TGTGCCATCAAAGTGGTTGAGACCAGCTATGGCTACACCTTC
clone size: many; V gene: TRBV5-6; D gene: -; J gene: TRBJ2-3; CDR3 protein: CASAQGRWTDTQYF; CDR3 DNA: TGTGCCAGCGCTCAGGGCAGATGGACAGATACGCAGTATTTT
clone size: few; V gene: TRBV7-9; D gene: -; J gene: TRBJ1-6; CDR3 protein: CASSLGDSPLHF; CDR3 DNA: TGTGCCAGCAGCTTGGGCGACTCACCCCTCCACTTT
clone size: -; V gene: TRBV11-2; D gene: -; J gene: TRBJ2-1; CDR3 protein: CASSAAREQFF; CDR3 DNA: TGTGCCAGCAGCGCCGCTCGTGAGCAGTTCTTC
clone size: -; V gene: TRBV4-1; D gene: -; J gene: TRBJ2-3; CDR3 protein: CASSQVLSSGDTQYF; CDR3 DNA: TGCGCCAGCAGCCAAGTACTCTCCTCAGGCGATACGCAGTATTTT
clone size: -; V gene: TRBV20-1; D gene: -; J gene: TRBJ1-1; CDR3 protein: CSQGQGGTEAFF; CDR3 DNA: TGCAGTCAGGGGCAGGGAGGCACTGAAGCTTTCTTT
clone size: many; V gene: TRBV7-9; D gene: -; J gene: TRBJ2-1; CDR3 protein: CASSLGRVNEQFF; CDR3 DNA: TGTGCCAGCAGCTTAGGGCGGGTGAATGAGCAGTTCTTC
clone size: few; V gene: TRBV30; D gene: -; J gene: TRBJ1-2; CDR3 protein: CAWSVRPRRDGYTF; CDR3 DNA: TGTGCCTGGAGTGTACGTCCCAGGAGGGATGGCTACACCTTC
clone size: many; V gene: TRBV5-1; D gene: -; J gene: TRBJ2-5; CDR3 protein: CASSWARQEETQYF; CDR3 DNA: TGCGCCAGCAGCTGGGCTCGACAGGAAGAGACCCAGTACTTC
clone size: many; V gene: TRBV20-1; D gene: TRBD1; J gene: TRBJ1-1; CDR3 protein: CSASGGNTEAFF; CDR3 DNA: TGCAGTGCCTCAGGGGGGAACACTGAAGCTTTCTTT
clone size: few; V gene: TRBV29-1; D gene: -; J gene: TRBJ1-4; CDR3 protein: CSVERVGSEKLFF; CDR3 DNA: TGCAGCGTTGAAAGGGTTGGGAGTGAAAAACTGTTTTTT
clone size: -; V gene: TRBV27; D gene: -; J gene: TRBJ2-5; CDR3 protein: CASSWGDRLWETQYF; CDR3 DNA: TGTGCCAGCAGTTGGGGGGACCGCCTATGGGAGACCCAGTACTTC
clone size: few; V gene: TRBV6-5; D gene: -; J gene: TRBJ2-7; CDR3 protein: CASSYGSGFSYEQYF; CDR3 DNA: TGTGCCAGCAGTTACGGCAGCGGCTTCTCCTACGAGCAGTACTTC
clone size: many; V gene: TRBV7-9; D gene: -; J gene: TRBJ1-2; CDR3 protein: CASTSPLGRSNYGYTF; CDR3 DNA: TGTGCCAGCACCTCTCCTTTGGGCAGGTCTAACTATGGCTACACCTTC
clone size: -; V gene: TRBV24-1; D gene: -; J gene: TRBJ1-2; CDR3 protein: CATSDTAGRDGYTF; CDR3 DNA: TGTGCCACCAGTGATACCGCCGGAAGGGATGGCTACACCTTC
clone size: many; V gene: TRBV13; D gene: -; J gene: TRBJ2-5; CDR3 protein: CASSLGGQETQYF; CDR3 DNA: TGTGCCAGCAGCCTTGGTGGACAAGAGACCCAGTACTTC
clone size: few; V gene: TRBV6-1; D gene: -; J gene: TRBJ2-7; CDR3 protein: CASRPWLEDYEQYF; CDR3 DNA: TGTGCCAGCAGACCTTGGCTGGAGGACTACGAGCAGTACTTC
clone size: many; V gene: TRBV4-1; D gene: -; J gene: TRBJ2-2; CDR3 protein: CASSPLRQATTGELFF; CDR3 DNA: TGCGCCAGCAGCCCCCTGCGACAGGCCACAACCGGGGAGCTGTTTTTT
clone size: many; V gene: TRBV20-1; D gene: -; J gene: TRBJ1-2; CDR3 protein: CSVEHRGDYGYTF; CDR3 DNA: TGCAGTGTTGAGCACCGGGGGGACTATGGCTACACCTTC
clone size: many; V gene: TRBV4-1; D gene: TRBD2; J gene: TRBJ2-5; CDR3 protein: CASSQDKREAQETQYF; CDR3 DNA: TGCGCCAGCAGCCAAGATAAACGGGAGGCTCAAGAGACCCAGTACTTC
clone size: few; V gene: TRBV24-1; D gene: -; J gene: TRBJ2-7; CDR3 protein: CATSGMRKRDPYEQYF; CDR3 DNA: TGTGCCACCAGTGGGATGAGGAAAAGGGACCCCTACGAGCAGTACTTC
clone size: many; V gene: TRBV12-3/TRBV12-4; D gene: -; J gene: TRBJ2-2; CDR3 protein: CASSGPGTGELFF; CDR3 DNA: TGTGCCAGCAGCGGGCCGGGGACCGGGGAGCTGTTTTTT
clone size: -; V gene: TRBV28; D gene: TRBD1; J gene: TRBJ1-2; CDR3 protein: CASRPDRVDGYTF; CDR3 DNA: TGTGCCAGCAGACCCGACAGGGTAGATGGCTACACCTTC
clone size: many; V gene: TRBV12-3/TRBV12-4; D gene: TRBD1; J gene: TRBJ1-6; CDR3 protein: CASSRRSGQGYNSPLHF; CDR3 DNA: TGTGCCAGCAGTCGCCGTTCGGGACAGGGATATAATTCACCCCTCCACTTT
clone size: many; V gene: TRBV20-1; D gene: TRBD1; J gene: TRBJ2-1; CDR3 protein: CSAMDRAYNEQFF; CDR3 DNA: TGCAGTGCCATGGACAGGGCATACAATGAGCAGTTCTTC
clone size: many; V gene: TRBV5-6; D gene: -; J gene: TRBJ2-2; CDR3 protein: CASSLDGLRTGELFF; CDR3 DNA: TGTGCCAGCAGCTTGGACGGGTTAAGGACCGGGGAGCTGTTTTTT